The 19 T cell receptor beta chains below come from one sample, sequenced in a study of cytomegalovirus exposure and HLA in healthy donors. Both 60 Vbeta primers and 13 Jbeta primers went into the PCR. Sequenced by immunoSEQ multiplex PCR; TCRdb stores in-frame clones only, minus some. The sample lists approximately 110,000 clones, around 77% seen once, with 5.4% in the top ten. Sequencing input: PBMCs. The receptors derive from a woman aged 25 to 39 in good health and CMV-seropositive.

V usage is TRBV7-9 and J usage is TRBJ2-7, with 7 bases that match TRBD1. J was trimmed by 2 bases and V by 0 bases; bases with no gene match: 4. This CDR3 has 15 amino acids. Germline CDR1 is SEHNR and CDR2 is FQNEAQ (reference sequence). As DNA, the CDR3 is TGTGCCAGCAGCTTAGCAAGGGGGCGCCCCTACGAGCAGTACTTC. It specifies CASSLARGRPYEQYF. Looking up the rest from reference TRBV7-9 and TRBJ2-7 gives the full variable domain: DTGVSQNPRHKITKRGQNVTFRCDPISEHNRLYWYRQTLGQGPEFLTYFQNEAQLEKSRLLSDRFSAERPKGSFSTLEIQRTEQGDSAMYLCASSLARGRPYEQYFGPGTRLTVT.

The chain links TRBV30 to TRBJ2-5, with D uncertain. The CDR3 sequence is 10 residues long. V dropped 3 bases and J dropped 5 bases, with 4 bases sitting between them. Germline CDR1 and CDR2: GTSNPN and SVGIG (reference sequence). The CDR3 loop is CAWSRETQYF. In DNA, the CDR3 is TGTGCCTGGAGCCGGGAGACCCAGTACTTC.

The chain joins TRBV27 to TRBJ2-5, with 9 bases fitting TRBD1. In germline, CDR1 is MNHEY, CDR2 SMNVEV (reference sequence). J gave up 5 bases and V 4 bases, and 5 bases lay outside the gene matches. This CDR3 has 14 residues. This CDR3 reads CASSSTGGVETQYF. CDR3 DNA sequence: TGTGCCAGCAGTTCCACAGGGGGCGTTGAGACCCAGTACTTC.

Comment on this clone: Its ends do not fully match the called genes, so a read error is possible. The chain carries TRBV7-9 and TRBJ2-2; 11 bases map to TRBD2. The V gene's germline CDR1 is SEHNR and CDR2 FQNEAQ (reference sequence). This CDR3 has 16 residues. DNA for the CDR3: TGTTCCAGCAGCCGTAGCGGGGGGGCAAACACCGGGGAGCTGTTTTTT. Residues: CSSSRSGGANTGELFF. Using reference TRBV7-9 and TRBJ2-2 for the parts outside the CDR3, the full variable domain is DTGVSQNPRHKITKRGQNVTFRCDPISEHNRLYWYRQTLGQGPEFLTYFQNEAQLEKSRLLSDRFSAERPKGSFSTLEIQRTEQGDSAMYLCSSSRSGGANTGELFFGEGSRLTVL.

The V call is TRBV6-1, the J call TRBJ2-7, with 10 bases matching TRBD1. The CDR3 length is 15 residues. In germline, CDR1 is MNHNS, CDR2 SASEGT. J lost 4 bases, V lost 3 bases, and 6 bases had no gene match. The CDR3 DNA follows: TGTGCCAGCAGTGATATGGGGACAGGGGCTTACGAGCAGTACTTC. Translation gives CASSDMGTGAYEQYF.

The rearrangement links TRBV19 to TRBJ2-3; the match to TRBD2 covers 10 bases. This CDR3 comprises 14 residues. Germline V gene data show CDR1 as LNHDA and CDR2 as SQIVND (reference sequence). Trimming cost V 6 bases and J 4 bases; bases outside gene matches: 4. The CDR3 sequence: CASRLAGAADTQYF. The CDR3 bases are TGTGCCAGTAGGCTAGCGGGAGCTGCAGATACGCAGTATTTT.

V usage is TRBV30 and J usage is TRBJ1-5; TRBD1 might be the D (5 bases). This CDR3 has 15 amino acids. The V and J ends lost 1 base and 4 bases respectively, with 14 bases between them. Germline V gives CDR1 GTSNPN, CDR2 SVGIG (reference sequence). CDR3 DNA: TGTGCCTGGAGTGCTGGGGCGCATTCGAATCAGCCCCAGCATTTT. It translates to CAWSAGAHSNQPQHF.

V usage is TRBV7-8 and J usage is TRBJ2-5, with D possibly TRBD2 on 6 matching bases. V was clipped by 3 bases and J by 2 bases, with 13 bases between them. Germline V gene sequence: CDR1 SGHVS, CDR2 FQNEAQ. The CDR3 loop spans 15 amino acids. CDR3 in DNA: TGTGCCAGCAGCTTTAGTAACGGGGGTCAAGAGACCCAGTACTTC. It is translated as CASSFSNGGQETQYF.

The chain carries TRBV10-3 and TRBJ1-5; no clear D. The CDR3 has 13 residues. Trimming shortened V by 3 bases and J by 6 bases, and 9 bases separated the two germline ends. The germline V gene has CDR1 ENHRY and CDR2 SYGVKD. The CDR3 DNA follows: TGTGCCATCAGTGAATCATACGGTCAGCCCCAGCATTTT. Its translation: CAISESYGQPQHF.

The V and J genes are TRBV7-3 and TRBJ2-3; D remains ambiguous. CDR1 and CDR2 from the germline V gene are SGHTA and FQGTGA. The CDR3 is 14 amino acids. Trimming took 2 bases from V and 4 from J, leaving 10 bases between them. The chain's CDR3 is CASSLGIAADTQYF. Written as DNA, the CDR3 is TGTGCCAGCAGCTTAGGAATAGCCGCAGATACGCAGTATTTT.

This clone appeared a single time. Other DNA sequences in the sample encode the same CDR3. The CDR3 here is CASSLSRNTEAFF. The DNA for the CDR3 is TGTGCCAGCAGTTTAAGTAGGAACACTGAAGCTTTCTTT. V gene TRBV27 combines with J gene TRBJ1-1, with unresolved D. Trimming left V 2 bases short and J 1 base short, with 5 bases between. This CDR3 region has 13 residues. Germline lookup yields CDR1 MNHEY and CDR2 SMNVEV (reference sequence).

This clone was seen once. CDR3 sequence: CASYGTGVHTEAFF. CDR3 coding DNA: TGTGCCAGCTACGGGACAGGGGTCCACACTGAAGCTTTCTTT. The chain has TRBV19 and TRBJ1-1; TRBD1 matches 10 bases. The V segment lost 9 bases and the J segment 3 bases; nucleotides outside the gene matches: 7. The CDR3 runs to 14 residues. Germline V gives CDR1 LNHDA, CDR2 SQIVND (reference sequence).

The rearrangement links TRBV5-1 to TRBJ1-3; 8 nucleotides align to TRBD1. J gave up 8 bases and V 0 bases, and 10 bases lay outside the gene matches. Germline CDR1 and CDR2: SGHRS and YFSETQ. The length of the CDR3 is 16 residues. DNA of the CDR3: TGCGCCAGCAGCTTGGCCGGTACAGGGGGTGTCGACACCATATATTTT. This gives the protein CASSLAGTGGVDTIYF.

This clone was detected a few times. The identical CDR3 is also encoded by other nucleotide sequences in the sample. The chain couples TRBV2 to TRBJ2-7; D is ambiguous. The CDR3 totals 13 residues. The germline V gene encodes CDR1 SNHLY and CDR2 FYNNEI. DNA for the CDR3: TGTTCTTGCAAGGAGAAGGCGGCATACGAGCAGTACTTC. Translation: CSCKEKAAYEQYF. Drawing the rest from reference TRBV2 and TRBJ2-7, the complete variable domain is EPEVTQTPSHQVTQMGQEVILRCVPISNHLYFYWYRQILGQKVEFLVSFYNNEISEKSEIFDDQFSVERPDGSNFTLKIRSTKLEDSAMYFCSCKEKAAYEQYFGPGTRLTVT.

This clone appeared once. This chain joins TRBV6-4 and TRBJ1-3, with 11 bases aligning to TRBD1. Germline V lookup: CDR1 MRHNA, CDR2 SNTAGT. The V gene end was trimmed by 2 bases and the J gene end by 4 bases; junction bases not matched to a gene: 10. The CDR3 contains 18 residues. The chain's CDR3 is CASSDPGDRGIAGNTIYF. The CDR3 DNA is TGTGCCAGCAGTGACCCGGGGGACAGGGGGATAGCAGGAAACACCATATATTTT.

V and J are TRBV27 and TRBJ2-1; possible D gene TRBD2, 6 bases. Looked up from germline, CDR1 is MNHEY and CDR2 is SMNVEV (reference sequence). The V and J ends lost 7 bases and 4 bases respectively, with 17 bases between them. The length of the CDR3 is 15 residues. The CDR3 coding sequence is TGTGCCAGCACCCGCGGGGAGGCCATTTACAATGAGCAGTTCTTC. The encoded protein is CASTRGEAIYNEQFF.

In its sample, this clone was seen a few times. The chain recombines TRBV5-1 with TRBJ1-5; 7 nucleotides agree with TRBD1. The germline V gene has CDR1 SGHRS and CDR2 YFSETQ. V was pared by 4 bases and J by 4 bases, with 8 bases of the junction left unmatched. There are 15 residues in the CDR3. CDR3 bases: TGCGCCAGCAGCCCAACGACAGGGAGGAATCAGCCCCAGCATTTT. It codes for CASSPTTGRNQPQHF. The variable domain in full, completed from reference TRBV5-1 and TRBJ1-5, reads KAGVTQTPRYLIKTRGQQVTLSCSPISGHRSVSWYQQTPGQGLQFLFEYFSETQRNKGNFPGRFSGRQFSNSRSEMNVSTLELGDSALYLCASSPTTGRNQPQHFGDGTRLSIL.

The chain is built from TRBV11-3 and TRBJ1-2, with D possibly being TRBD1 (5 bases). The germline V gene encodes CDR1 SGHNT and CDR2 YENEEA. V was cut by 0 bases and J by 0 bases, with 11 bases left in between. The CDR3 has 16 amino acids. CDR3 sequence reads: CASSLESTGSNYGYTF. CDR3 DNA: TGTGCCAGCAGCTTAGAATCTACAGGTTCTAACTATGGCTACACCTTC.

This clone was picked up a small number of times. This chain links TRBV7-9 with TRBJ1-2; D may be TRBD1 (5 bases). Trimming took off 2 bases at V and 4 bases at J, with 20 bases between the two ends. CDR3 length: 17 residues. Germline lookup yields CDR1 SEHNR and CDR2 FQNEAQ (reference sequence). The CDR3 DNA reads TGTGCCAGCAGCTTACTCACCTCCAGGGAACCTATCTATGGCTACACCTTC. The encoded protein is CASSLLTSREPIYGYTF.